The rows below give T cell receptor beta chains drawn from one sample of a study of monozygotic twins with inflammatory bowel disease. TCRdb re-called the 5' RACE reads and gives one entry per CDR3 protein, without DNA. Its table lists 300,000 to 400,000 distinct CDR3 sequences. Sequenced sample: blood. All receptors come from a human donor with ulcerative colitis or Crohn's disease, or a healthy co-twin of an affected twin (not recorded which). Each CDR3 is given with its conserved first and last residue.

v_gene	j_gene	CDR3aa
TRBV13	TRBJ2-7	CASSRSGGYEQYF
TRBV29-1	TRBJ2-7	CSVDYTGNEQYF
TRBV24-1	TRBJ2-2	CATSRPGLNGELFF
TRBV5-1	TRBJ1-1	CASSLTPGIEAFF
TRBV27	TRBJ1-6	CASSTTEVWSPLHF
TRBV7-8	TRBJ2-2	CASSPWAGSGGELFF
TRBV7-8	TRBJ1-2	CASSYTQGRDGYTF
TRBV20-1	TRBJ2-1	CSARTSGGLYNEQFF
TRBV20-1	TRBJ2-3	CSALQSDSDTQYF
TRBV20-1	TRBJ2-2	CSAPKRLAGAGNTGELFF
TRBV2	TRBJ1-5	CASSEDSHQPQHF
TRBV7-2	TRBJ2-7	CASSLTPGSYEQYF
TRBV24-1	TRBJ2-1	CATARDRYNEQFF
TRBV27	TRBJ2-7	CASRRTSGYEQYF
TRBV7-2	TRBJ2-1	CASSSTVRGNEQFF
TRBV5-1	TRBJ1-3	CASSLEGTAPSSGNTIYF
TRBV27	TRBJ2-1	CASSLSPGQGTNEQFF
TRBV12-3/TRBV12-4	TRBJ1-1	CASSSEGFNTEAFF
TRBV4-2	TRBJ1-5	CASSQAYEGQGKVAGNQPQHF
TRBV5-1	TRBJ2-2	CASSQTRGDTGELFF
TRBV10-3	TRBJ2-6	CAISESRSGANVLTF
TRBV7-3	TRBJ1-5	CASSLTSGPLGNQPQHF
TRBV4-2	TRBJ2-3	CASSQDFDPTDTQYF
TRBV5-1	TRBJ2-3	CASGLGDRGTDTQYF
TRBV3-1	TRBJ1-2	CASRTERGNGYTF
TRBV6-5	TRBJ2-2	CASSYLGPGELFF
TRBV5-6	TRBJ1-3	CASSLRQGALSSGNTIYF
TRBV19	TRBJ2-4	CASKASGGSQYF
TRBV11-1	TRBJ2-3	CASSLLFAGSTPTDTQYF
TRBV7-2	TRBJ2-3	CASSQDITGDTQYF
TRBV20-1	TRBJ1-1	CSASRRANTEAFF
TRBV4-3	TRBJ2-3	CASSQDLSLGSWSLTDTQYF
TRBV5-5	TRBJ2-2	CASSFERGVNTGELFF
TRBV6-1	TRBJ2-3	CASTRLGGGPRTTDTQYF
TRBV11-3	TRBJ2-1	CASSLPNNEQFF
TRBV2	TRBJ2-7	CASSEAIGTLSSYEQYF
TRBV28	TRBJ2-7	CASSWGLSYEQYF
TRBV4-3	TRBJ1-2	CASSQVGQGEYGYTF
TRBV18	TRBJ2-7	CASSPGRSGGYEQYF
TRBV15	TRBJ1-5	CATSRPTGPQHF
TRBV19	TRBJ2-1	CATRDLYSYNEQFF
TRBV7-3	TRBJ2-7	CASSLGPGTDYEQYF
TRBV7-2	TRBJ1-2	CASSLASGVRHGYTF
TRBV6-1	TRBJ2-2	CASSKDRGKTGELFF
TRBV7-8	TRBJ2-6	CASSLGDRVSGANVLTF
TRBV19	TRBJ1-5	CASSISGVRGNQPQHF